This T cell receptor (beta chain) was recovered during a study of radiotherapy plus CTLA-4 blockade in lung cancer. About the research overall: Disease control was present in more than 25% of patients, and objective responses in approximately 20%.

Data came from immunoSEQ multiplex PCR; TCRdb stores just in-frame clones and leaves some out. The profile shows approximately 82,000 clones, under 85% of them singletons. The sequencing here drew on peripheral blood, taken from a patient treated with radiotherapy plus ipilimumab. The TCR was taken from a human donor with non-small cell lung cancer that progressed on radiotherapy plus ipilimumab.

The CDR3 DNA is TGTGCCAGCAGCTCCGGACAGGAGAACACCGGGGAGCTGTTTTTT. Translating gives CASSSGQENTGELFF. This chain uses TRBV5-4 with TRBJ2-2; 7 nucleotides align to TRBD1. Germline CDR1 reads SGHNT; CDR2 reads YYREEE (reference sequence). With 3 bases clipped from V and 1 base from J, the junction kept 3 bases outside the gene matches. This CDR3 region has 15 residues.